This entry lists 20 T cell receptor beta chains sequenced from one sample in a study of vaccination effects on CD4 cells after COVID-19. Here immunoSEQ multiplex PCR was the method, and the copy in TCRdb shows in-frame clones only, minus some. This table has about 73,000 clones, under 85% appearing once. For these receptors, no antigen is known. Prior to sequencing, the ViraFEST assay stimulated PBMC with viral peptide pools, which expanded the antigen-specific CD4+ T cells. Isolation of CD4+ T cells took place after about nine days of culture. Vaccinees lacked prior SARS-CoV-2 infection and tested negative for nucleocapsid antibodies. The source material was CD4+ T cells from PBMCs cultured with HCoV-NL63 spike peptides, sampled before COVID-19 vaccination. These receptors came from a human donor who received a COVID-19 vaccine.

The chain carries TRBV27 and TRBJ2-5, with TRBD2 matching 7 bases. Germline-derived CDR1 and CDR2 are MNHEY and SMNVEV (reference sequence). V trimming: 3 bases; J trimming: 4 bases; junction bases outside the gene matches: 2. The CDR3 loop spans 13 amino acids. Here the CDR3 DNA reads TGTGCCAGCAGTTTGCGGGGGTCAGAGACCCAGTACTTC. Its protein product is CASSLRGSETQYF.

The J gene is TRBJ1-1, the V gene TRBV18; 8 bases align to TRBD1. Germline lookup yields CDR1 KGHSH and CDR2 LQKENI. The V and J ends lost 2 bases and 9 bases, in that order; junction bases with no gene match: 17. The CDR3 consists of 17 residues. The CDR3 region is CASSPSGQGPGVGQAFF. DNA for the CDR3: TGTGCCAGCTCACCATCCGGACAGGGCCCGGGGGTCGGCCAAGCTTTCTTT. Combining the CDR3 with reference TRBV18 and TRBJ1-1 gives the whole variable domain NAGVMQNPRHLVRRRGQEARLRCSPMKGHSHVYWYRQLPEEGLKFMVYLQKENIIDESGMPKERFSAEFPKEGPSILRIQQVVRGDSAAYFCASSPSGQGPGVGQAFFGQGTRLTVV.

The rearrangement joins TRBV7-9 to TRBJ1-3; 8 bases are a match to TRBD1. With 5 bases clipped from V and 0 bases from J, the junction kept 9 bases outside the gene matches. Germline values: CDR1 SEHNR, CDR2 FQNEAQ (reference sequence). The CDR3 is made up of 17 amino acids. The CDR3 sequence is CASSPRTGMSSGNTIYF. The CDR3 region has the DNA TGTGCCAGCAGCCCAAGGACAGGGATGAGCTCTGGAAACACCATATATTTT.

This clone was recorded a few times. The chain links TRBV6-5 to TRBJ1-2; D ambiguous. Trimming shortened V by 6 bases and J by 8 bases, and 16 bases separated the two germline ends. This CDR3 contains 13 residues. Looked up from germline, CDR1 is MNHEY and CDR2 is SVGAGI. CDR3 in DNA: TGTGCCAGCAGCTCCACCGGGCCCTGGGGCTACACCTTC. Amino acid sequence: CASSSTGPWGYTF.

This clone occurred a few times. This chain links TRBV5-4 with TRBJ1-2, with D possibly matching TRBD1 (6 bases). The V and J ends lost 4 bases and 6 bases respectively, with 13 bases between them. The CDR3 is made up of 13 amino acids. Germline V lookup: CDR1 SGHNT, CDR2 YYREEE (reference sequence). The CDR3 is CASSTEGGDGYTF. CDR3 DNA sequence: TGTGCCAGCAGCACCGAAGGGGGTGATGGCTACACCTTC.

The genes are TRBV24-1 and TRBJ2-1, with D possibly being TRBD2 (6 bases). CDR3 length equals 16 residues. Germline-derived CDR1 and CDR2 are KGHDR and SFDVKD. The germline V and J ends were trimmed by 5 bases and 0 bases, with 13 bases remaining between them. The CDR3 loop is CATSVGQGLSYNEQFF. DNA for the CDR3: TGTGCCACCAGTGTAGGGCAGGGACTCTCCTACAATGAGCAGTTCTTC.

The chain joins TRBV4-3 to TRBJ2-7; TRBD1 aligns across 7 bases. V lost 1 base, J lost 5 bases, and 5 bases stayed unmatched. This CDR3 region has 14 residues. CDR1 is LGHNA, CDR2 YSLEER, per germline. The CDR3 loop reads CASSQAQGGHEQYV. Written as DNA, the CDR3 is TGCGCCAGCAGCCAAGCTCAAGGGGGCCACGAGCAGTACGTC.

The chain joins TRBV5-1 to TRBJ2-5; D ambiguous. CDR1 is SGHRS and CDR2 is YFSETQ in the germline V gene. The CDR3 is 12 amino acids. The V end was cut by 3 bases, the J end by 0 bases, with 3 bases between. This CDR3 reads CASSSNQETQYF. For the CDR3, the DNA is TGCGCCAGCAGCTCAAACCAAGAGACCCAGTACTTC.

The chain couples TRBV18 to TRBJ1-5, with D maybe TRBD1 (5 bases). Trimming shortened V by 3 bases and J by 3 bases, and 12 bases separated the two germline ends. Germline V lookup: CDR1 KGHSH, CDR2 LQKENI. The CDR3 is 15 amino acids. The CDR3 protein is CASSPRQGINQPQHF. In DNA, the CDR3 is TGTGCCAGCTCACCTAGGCAGGGCATCAATCAGCCCCAGCATTTT.

The chain has TRBV5-1 and TRBJ1-1; D is perhaps TRBD1 (5 bases). Germline V gene data show CDR1 as SGHRS and CDR2 as YFSETQ. This CDR3 is built from 15 residues. The V end lost 0 bases, the J end lost 1 base, and 10 bases lay between the germline ends. This CDR3 reads CASSLAVQGNTEAFF. In nucleotides, the CDR3 is TGCGCCAGCAGCTTGGCCGTCCAGGGGAACACTGAAGCTTTCTTT.

This clone has only one observation. The V and J genes are TRBV15 and TRBJ2-5; D not certain. The CDR3 length is 14 residues. CDR1 is LNHNV and CDR2 is YYDKDF in the germline V gene (reference sequence). Trimming removed 0 bases from V and 1 base from J, with 6 bases in between. CDR3 nucleotide sequence: TGTGCCACCAGCAGAGATATGAGCCAAGAGACCCAGTACTTC. Its translation is CATSRDMSQETQYF.

CDR3 amino acids: CASSWTRDTQYF. The CDR3 DNA follows: TGTGCCAGCAGCTGGACTAGGGATACGCAGTATTTT. V gene TRBV11-2 combines with J gene TRBJ2-3, with 7 bases aligning to TRBD2. Germline V gene lookup returns CDR1 SGHAT and CDR2 FQNNGV. The V and J ends lost 4 bases and 6 bases, in that order; junction bases with no gene match: 1. CDR3 length: 12 residues.

The V call is TRBV25-1, the J call TRBJ1-3; no reliable D call. Germline loops: CDR1 MGHDK, CDR2 SYGVNS. V lost 3 bases to trimming and J lost 3 bases, with 9 bases between them. This CDR3 comprises 14 residues. DNA for the CDR3: TGTGCCAGCAGTGATTGGGTTCGTGGAAACACCATATATTTT. Protein: CASSDWVRGNTIYF.

The rearrangement joins TRBV5-1 to TRBJ2-1; D might be TRBD1 (6 bases). V dropped 3 bases and J dropped 0 bases, with 13 bases sitting between them. The CDR3 runs to 16 residues. Germline V gives CDR1 SGHRS, CDR2 YFSETQ. CDR3: CASSYGQLSSYNEQFF. The CDR3 nucleotides read TGCGCCAGCAGCTACGGACAGCTGAGCTCCTACAATGAGCAGTTCTTC. The variable domain in full, with the rest retrieved from reference TRBV5-1 and TRBJ2-1, is KAGVTQTPRYLIKTRGQQVTLSCSPISGHRSVSWYQQTPGQGLQFLFEYFSETQRNKGNFPGRFSGRQFSNSRSEMNVSTLELGDSALYLCASSYGQLSSYNEQFFGPGTRLTVL.

This clone appeared a few times. V is TRBV7-8 and J is TRBJ1-5; no clear D gene. Germline CDR1 reads SGHVS; CDR2 reads FQNEAQ. This CDR3 spans 15 amino acids. V was cut by 1 base and J by 0 bases, with 7 bases left in between. DNA of the CDR3: TGTGCCAGCAGCTTAGGCCCCGATAGCAATCAGCCCCAGCATTTT. Protein product: CASSLGPDSNQPQHF.

The chain uses TRBV6-2 or TRBV6-3 and TRBJ2-2; 12 bases are shared with TRBD2. The CDR3 is 17 amino acids. Germline V gives CDR1 MNHEY, CDR2 SVGEGT. The trim removed 2 bases at V and 5 bases at J, leaving 6 bases unmatched. Written as DNA, the CDR3 is TGTGCCAGCAGTTACCATCTAGCGGGGGGGCGAACCGGGGAGCTGTTTTTT. Residues: CASSYHLAGGRTGELFF.

This rearrangement joins TRBV6-5 to TRBJ1-2; D unclear. Trimming left V 6 bases short and J 2 bases short, with 10 bases between. The CDR3 totals 13 residues. Germline-derived CDR1 and CDR2 are MNHEY and SVGAGI. CDR3 DNA sequence: TGTGCCAGCAGCTACCCTGGGAACTATGGCTACACCTTC. Translated, it gives CASSYPGNYGYTF.

This sequence joins TRBV6-5 and TRBJ1-2; 8 bases align to TRBD1. This CDR3 region has 12 residues. With 6 bases clipped from V and 8 bases from J, the junction kept 5 bases outside the gene matches. The germline V gene has CDR1 MNHEY and CDR2 SVGAGI. CDR3 amino acids: CASRDRAGGYTF. The CDR3 DNA reads TGTGCCAGCAGGGACAGGGCGGGCGGCTACACCTTC.

The chain is built from TRBV24-1 and TRBJ1-5; no definite D call. The CDR3 consists of 13 residues. In germline, CDR1 is KGHDR, CDR2 SFDVKD. V lost 6 bases and J lost 11, with 16 bases in between. CDR3 DNA sequence: TGTGCCACCAGTCCGAACGGCCAAAGGGCCCAGCATTTT. It encodes CATSPNGQRAQHF.

This CDR3 reads CASSFWFPGQETQYF. Written as DNA, the CDR3 is TGTGCCAGCAGCTTTTGGTTCCCGGGTCAAGAGACCCAGTACTTC. This rearrangement joins TRBV7-2 to TRBJ2-5; D unclear. Trimming left V 3 bases short and J 2 bases short, with 13 bases between. CDR1 and CDR2 (germline): SGHTA, FQGNSA. This CDR3 has 15 residues.